The 24 T cell receptor beta chains below were found in one sample sequenced in a study of cytomegalovirus exposure and HLA in healthy donors. PCR primers comprised 60 Vbeta and 13 Jbeta primers. The method was immunoSEQ multiplex PCR; TCRdb's version includes in-frame clones alone and lacks a portion of them. The table shows about 210,000 clones, with over 80% occurring only once. Sequencing used PBMCs. Receptors were obtained from a man aged 35 to 55 in good health and CMV-seropositive.

The chain combines TRBV7-9 with TRBJ1-2; 9 nucleotides line up with TRBD1. The CDR3 contains 16 residues. Trimming at V came to 1 base and at J to 1 base, leaving 4 bases not matched to a gene. Germline loops: CDR1 SEHNR, CDR2 FQNEAQ (reference sequence). The CDR3 DNA reads TGTGCCAGCAGCTTAGGACAGGGGGTGGTTAACTATGGCTACACCTTC. It is translated as CASSLGQGVVNYGYTF.

The chain employs TRBV5-6 and TRBJ2-1; 7 bases agree with TRBD2. This CDR3 contains 18 residues. V was pared by 0 bases and J by 1 base, with 10 bases of the junction left unmatched. CDR1 SGHDT and CDR2 YYEEEE come from the germline V gene. CDR3 protein: CASSLEPAGGGSYNEQFF. The CDR3 DNA reads TGTGCCAGCAGCTTGGAGCCAGCCGGCGGGGGATCCTACAATGAGCAGTTCTTC.

The chain uses TRBV10-2 and TRBJ1-2; 7 bases align to TRBD1. The CDR3 extends over 13 amino acids. Germline V gene data show CDR1 as WSHSY and CDR2 as SAAADI. The J segment lost 8 bases and the V segment lost 6 bases, leaving 9 bases of the junction unmatched. The CDR3 loop is CASSTRRDSGYTF. DNA of the CDR3: TGCGCCAGCAGCACACGCCGGGACAGCGGCTACACCTTC.

CDR3 DNA sequence: TGTGCCAGCAGCCAAGATCGAGAGTCCGAGCAGTACTTC. The encoded protein is CASSQDRESEQYF. The J gene is TRBJ2-7, the V gene TRBV4-2; D is unclear. V lost 0 bases and J 6 bases, leaving 9 bases between the germline ends. Per germline, CDR1 LGHNA and CDR2 YNFKEQ. The length of the CDR3 is 13 residues.

The gene calls are TRBV4-2 and TRBJ2-2; TRBD2 aligns across 7 bases. Germline V gene data show CDR1 as LGHNA and CDR2 as YNFKEQ. The J segment lost 0 bases and the V segment lost 4 bases, leaving 8 bases of the junction unmatched. This CDR3 contains 17 residues. This CDR3 reads CASSPVLREANTGELFF. In DNA form, the CDR3 reads TGTGCCAGCAGCCCCGTCCTCCGGGAGGCGAACACCGGGGAGCTGTTTTTT.

A single count supports this clone. The chain recombines TRBV12-5 with TRBJ1-4; 8 nucleotides match TRBD1. V was pared by 1 base and J by 8 bases, with 0 bases of the junction left unmatched. This CDR3 region has 13 residues. The V gene's germline CDR1 is LGHNT and CDR2 FRNRAP. CDR3 residues: CASGLAGGEKLFF. CDR3 coding DNA: TGTGCTAGTGGTTTGGCAGGGGGCGAAAAACTGTTTTTT.

The J gene is TRBJ2-3, the V gene TRBV13; tentatively, D is TRBD1 (5 bases). Germline V lookup: CDR1 PRHDT, CDR2 FYEKMQ (reference sequence). With 5 bases removed from V and 3 bases from J, the gap between germline ends came to 15 bases. The CDR3 is made up of 15 amino acids. CDR3 protein: CASSPQGSRTDTQYF. The CDR3 DNA is TGTGCCAGCAGCCCCCAGGGTTCTCGGACAGATACGCAGTATTTT.

The gene calls are TRBV6-6 and TRBJ1-2; TRBD1 might be the D (5 bases). Trimming removed 8 bases at V and 4 bases at J, with 11 bases between. The CDR3 runs to 12 residues. Germline CDR1 and CDR2: MNHNY and SVGAGI (reference sequence). This chain's CDR3 is CASGGGGYGYTF. Written as DNA, the CDR3 is TGTGCCAGCGGGGGGGGAGGCTATGGCTACACCTTC.

The chain carries TRBV7-2 and TRBJ2-7; the D call may be TRBD1 or TRBD2 (5 bases each). Germline CDR1 SGHTA, CDR2 FQGNSA. The ends were cut back, 2 bases at V and 6 bases at J, with 17 bases in the middle. The CDR3 extends over 15 amino acids. The CDR3 nucleotides read TGTGCCAGCAGCTTAACGGGCGCCCCTGGGGGCGAGCAGTACGTC. Protein: CASSLTGAPGGEQYV.

The gene calls are TRBV28 and TRBJ1-4; D is ambiguous. The CDR3 length is 15 residues. The germline CDR1 and CDR2 sequences are MDHEN and SYDVKM. The V and J ends lost 7 bases and 4 bases respectively, with 16 bases between them. The CDR3 bases are TGTGCCAGCACAATCCCGGGGAAGGGTAATGAAAAACTGTTTTTT. Translation gives CASTIPGKGNEKLFF. The variable domain in full, with the rest retrieved from reference TRBV28 and TRBJ1-4, is DVKVTQSSRYLVKRTGEKVFLECVQDMDHENMFWYRQDPGLGLRLIYFSYDVKMKEKGDIPEGYSVSREKKERFSLILESASTNQTSMYLCASTIPGKGNEKLFFGSGTQLSVL.

This chain connects TRBV7-9 to TRBJ2-7; 8 bases match TRBD2. CDR1 is SEHNR and CDR2 is FQNEAQ in the germline V gene (reference sequence). Trimming at V came to 2 bases and at J to 3 bases, leaving 0 bases not matched to a gene. The CDR3 length is 13 residues. CDR3 DNA sequence: TGTGCCAGCAGCTTAAGCGGGAGCTACGAGCAGTACGTC. It translates to CASSLSGSYEQYV.

The chain carries TRBV4-1 and TRBJ2-7; D ambiguous. The germline CDR1 and CDR2 sequences are MGHRA and YSYEKL. The germline V and J ends were trimmed by 0 bases and 6 bases, with 6 bases remaining between them. The CDR3 length is 12 residues. CDR3 protein: CASSQDRGEQYF. In DNA, the CDR3 is TGCGCCAGCAGCCAAGACAGAGGCGAGCAGTACTTC.

This rearrangement joins TRBV7-3 to TRBJ2-5, with 9 bases matching TRBD2. The CDR3 runs 19 residues. V trimming: 1 base; J trimming: 4 bases; junction bases outside the gene matches: 16. Germline V gene sequence: CDR1 SGHTA, CDR2 FQGTGA. The CDR3 region has the DNA TGTGCCAGCAGCTTAAATCCGCCCCGGGGTAGCGGGAGCCTAGAGACCCAGTACTTC. Translating gives CASSLNPPRGSGSLETQYF.

The rearrangement uses TRBV27 and TRBJ1-2; D gene uncertain. Trimming cost V 2 bases and J 4 bases, with 17 bases left between them. This CDR3 has 16 amino acids. Germline V gives CDR1 MNHEY, CDR2 SMNVEV (reference sequence). Here the CDR3 DNA reads TGTGCCAGCAGTTTAGGGCGGGGTGTCCCTATCTATGGCTACACCTTC. Translating it yields CASSLGRGVPIYGYTF.

This clone was picked up one time. The germline gene is not matched at one end of the junction; a read error may be the cause. This chain connects TRBV7-9 to TRBJ2-1; 9 nucleotides align to TRBD2. Germline V lookup: CDR1 SEHNR, CDR2 FQNEAQ (reference sequence). This CDR3 region has 15 residues. The DNA for the CDR3 is TGTGCCAGCAGCGTAGCGGGAGACTCCTACAATGAGCAGTTCTTC. Translated: CASSVAGDSYNEQFF.

The genes are TRBV9 and TRBJ2-5; 9 nucleotides line up with TRBD2. Trimming took 4 bases from V and 3 from J; bases not matched to a gene: 4. The CDR3 runs 14 residues. Germline CDR1 is SGDLS and CDR2 is YYNGEE. CDR3 protein: CASSPSGGKETQYF. The DNA of the CDR3 is TGTGCCAGCAGCCCCAGCGGGGGGAAAGAGACCCAGTACTTC.

This chain links TRBV7-9 with TRBJ1-2; TRBD1 matches at 7 bases. This CDR3 region has 15 residues. Germline values: CDR1 SEHNR, CDR2 FQNEAQ (reference sequence). V was clipped by 5 bases and J by 5 bases; unmatched bases: 11. This CDR3 is CASSAITTGDYGYTF. CDR3 nucleotides: TGTGCCAGCAGCGCAATTACAACAGGGGATTATGGCTACACCTTC.

V is TRBV4-1 and J is TRBJ1-5, with no clear D. The V gene's germline CDR1 is MGHRA and CDR2 YSYEKL. With 4 bases removed from V and 7 bases from J, the gap between germline ends came to 8 bases. The CDR3 covers 12 residues. The CDR3, as DNA: TGCGCCAGCAGCCGAGGTAGGCAGCCCCAGCATTTT. It translates to CASSRGRQPQHF.

V and J are TRBV18 and TRBJ2-7; 11 bases match TRBD1. The CDR3 totals 15 residues. The germline gives CDR1 KGHSH, CDR2 LQKENI. V was clipped by 3 bases and J by 3 bases; unmatched bases: 4. CDR3: CASSPPGTGGYEQYF. The CDR3, as DNA: TGTGCCAGCTCACCTCCCGGGACAGGGGGCTACGAGCAGTACTTC.

J is TRBJ1-1 and V is TRBV5-1; TRBD1 matches at 8 bases. The CDR3 covers 13 residues. The V and J ends lost 0 bases and 10 bases, in that order; junction bases with no gene match: 5. The germline V gene encodes CDR1 SGHRS and CDR2 YFSETQ. CDR3 amino acids: CASSLGTGLSAFF. The CDR3 nucleotides are TGCGCCAGCAGCTTGGGGACAGGGCTGTCAGCTTTCTTT.

This clone was counted a few times. The gene calls are TRBV19 and TRBJ1-1; the D is unclear. The CDR3 contains 12 residues. V gave up 8 bases and J gave up 1 base, with 8 bases separating them. Germline V gives CDR1 LNHDA, CDR2 SQIVND (reference sequence). CDR3 coding DNA: TGTGCCAGTTCTCATAGGAACACTGAAGCTTTCTTT. Amino acid sequence: CASSHRNTEAFF.

The rearrangement links TRBV6-6 to TRBJ1-3; 8 bases agree with TRBD1. V gave up 6 bases and J gave up 8 bases; unmatched junction bases: 9. The CDR3 is made up of 14 amino acids. Per the germline V gene, CDR1 is MNHNY and CDR2 is SVGAGI (reference sequence). As DNA, the CDR3 is TGTGCCAGCAGCTCCTATCAGGGGGCTTACACCATATATTTT. Protein: CASSSYQGAYTIYF.

This clone was seen just once. The chain joins TRBV10-1 to TRBJ2-2; 9 bases match TRBD1. CDR1 is WNHNN and CDR2 is SYGVQD in the germline V gene (reference sequence). V dropped 5 bases and J dropped 3; count of bases not matched to a gene: 1. The CDR3 length is 14 residues. The CDR3 nucleotides read TGCGCCAGCAGTAGGGACAGGGACACCGGGGAGCTGTTTTTT. This codes for CASSRDRDTGELFF.

This chain's CDR3 is CASSLAHWGVGYNEQFF. CDR3 nucleotides: TGTGCCAGCAGCTTAGCGCATTGGGGCGTCGGGTACAATGAGCAGTTCTTC. The chain joins TRBV7-7 to TRBJ2-1; possibly TRBD1 for D (5 bases). The V and J ends lost 0 bases and 4 bases respectively, with 16 bases between them. This CDR3 region has 17 residues. Germline V CDR1 and CDR2: SSHAT, FNYEAQ (reference sequence).